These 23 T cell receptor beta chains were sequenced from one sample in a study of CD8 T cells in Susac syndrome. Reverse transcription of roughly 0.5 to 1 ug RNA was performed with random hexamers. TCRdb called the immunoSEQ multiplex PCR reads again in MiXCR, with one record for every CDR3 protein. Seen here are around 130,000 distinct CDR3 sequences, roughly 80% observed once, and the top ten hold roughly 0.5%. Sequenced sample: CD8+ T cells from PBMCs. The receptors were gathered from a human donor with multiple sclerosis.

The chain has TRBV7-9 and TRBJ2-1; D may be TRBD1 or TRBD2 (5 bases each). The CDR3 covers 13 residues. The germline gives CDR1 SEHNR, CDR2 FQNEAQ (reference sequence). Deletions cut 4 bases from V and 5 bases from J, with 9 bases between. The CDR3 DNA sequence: TGTGCCAGCAGCTCGGGACCACACAATGAGCAGTTCTTC. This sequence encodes CASSSGPHNEQFF. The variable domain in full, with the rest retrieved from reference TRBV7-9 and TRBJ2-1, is DTGVSQNPRHKITKRGQNVTFRCDPISEHNRLYWYRQTLGQGPEFLTYFQNEAQLEKSRLLSDRFSAERPKGSFSTLEIQRTEQGDSAMYLCASSSGPHNEQFFGPGTRLTVL.

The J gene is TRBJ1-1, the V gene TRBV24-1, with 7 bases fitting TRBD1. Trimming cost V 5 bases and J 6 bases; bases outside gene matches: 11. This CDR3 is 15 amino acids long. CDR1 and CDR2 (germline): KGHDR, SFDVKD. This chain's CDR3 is CATSGSGPRGSEAFF. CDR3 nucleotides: TGTGCCACCAGTGGTTCCGGGCCCAGGGGGTCTGAAGCTTTCTTT.

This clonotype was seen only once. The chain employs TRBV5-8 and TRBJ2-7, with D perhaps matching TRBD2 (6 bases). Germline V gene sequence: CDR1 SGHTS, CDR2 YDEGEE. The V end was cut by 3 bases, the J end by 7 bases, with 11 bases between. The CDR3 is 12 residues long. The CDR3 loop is CASSSLAGEQYV. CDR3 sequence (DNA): TGTGCCAGCAGCTCGCTGGCGGGGGAGCAGTACGTC.

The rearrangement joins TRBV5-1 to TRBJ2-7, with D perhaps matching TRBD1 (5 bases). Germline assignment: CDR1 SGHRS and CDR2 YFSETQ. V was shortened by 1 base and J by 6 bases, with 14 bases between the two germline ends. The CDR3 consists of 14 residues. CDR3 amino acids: CASSLRTGLGEQYF. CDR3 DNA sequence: TGCGCCAGCAGCTTGCGCACAGGATTAGGCGAGCAGTACTTC.

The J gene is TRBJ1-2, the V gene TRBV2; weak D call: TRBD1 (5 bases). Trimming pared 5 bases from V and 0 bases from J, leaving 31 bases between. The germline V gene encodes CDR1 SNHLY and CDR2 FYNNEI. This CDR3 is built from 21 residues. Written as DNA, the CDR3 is TGTGCCAGCAGTTGGGCGAACACTTCCGCCTTGGATGGAGGGGCTAACTATGGCTACACCTTC. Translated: CASSWANTSALDGGANYGYTF.

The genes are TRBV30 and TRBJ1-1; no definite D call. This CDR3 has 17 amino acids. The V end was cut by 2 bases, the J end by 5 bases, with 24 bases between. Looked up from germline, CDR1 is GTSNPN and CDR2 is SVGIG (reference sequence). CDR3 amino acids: CAWSPHTDWTALTEAFF. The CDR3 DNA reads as TGTGCCTGGAGTCCTCATACGGACTGGACGGCCCTAACTGAAGCTTTCTTT.

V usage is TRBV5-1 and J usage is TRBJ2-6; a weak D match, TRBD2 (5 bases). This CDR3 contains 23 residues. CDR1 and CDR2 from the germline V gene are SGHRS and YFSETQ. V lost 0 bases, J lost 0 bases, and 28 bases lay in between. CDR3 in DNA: TGCGCCAGCAGCTTGGTCACCCCGTACGAAGGAAGCGGAAGTAGCTCTGGGGCCAACGTCCTGACTTTC. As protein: CASSLVTPYEGSGSSSGANVLTF. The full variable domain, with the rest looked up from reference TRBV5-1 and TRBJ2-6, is KAGVTQTPRYLIKTRGQQVTLSCSPISGHRSVSWYQQTPGQGLQFLFEYFSETQRNKGNFPGRFSGRQFSNSRSEMNVSTLELGDSALYLCASSLVTPYEGSGSSSGANVLTFGAGSRLTVL.

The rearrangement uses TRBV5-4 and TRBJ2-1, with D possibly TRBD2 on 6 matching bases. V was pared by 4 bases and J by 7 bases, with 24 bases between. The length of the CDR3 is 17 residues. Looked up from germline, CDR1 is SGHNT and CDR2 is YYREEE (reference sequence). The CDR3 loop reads CASSDPRLEVGWNEQFF. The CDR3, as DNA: TGTGCCAGCAGCGACCCAAGACTAGAAGTAGGTTGGAATGAGCAGTTCTTC.

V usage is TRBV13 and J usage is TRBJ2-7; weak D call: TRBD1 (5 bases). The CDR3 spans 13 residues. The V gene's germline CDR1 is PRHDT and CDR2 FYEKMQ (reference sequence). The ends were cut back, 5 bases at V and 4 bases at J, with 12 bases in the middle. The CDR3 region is CASSPPQGYEQYF. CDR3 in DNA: TGTGCCAGCAGCCCACCCCAGGGTTACGAGCAGTACTTC.

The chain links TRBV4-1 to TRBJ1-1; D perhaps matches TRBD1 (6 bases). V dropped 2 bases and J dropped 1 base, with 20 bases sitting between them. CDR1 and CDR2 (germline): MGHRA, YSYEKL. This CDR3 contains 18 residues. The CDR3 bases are TGCGCCAGCAGCCAACCCCTAAAGGGGGGATTTGGGAACACTGAAGCTTTCTTT. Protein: CASSQPLKGGFGNTEAFF.

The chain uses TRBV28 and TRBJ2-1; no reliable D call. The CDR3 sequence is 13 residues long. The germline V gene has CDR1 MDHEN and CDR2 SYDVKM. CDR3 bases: TGTGCGATTGGGTCGAGGTCCTACAATGAGCAGTTCTTC. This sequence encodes CAIGSRSYNEQFF. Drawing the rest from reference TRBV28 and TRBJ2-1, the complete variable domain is DVKVTQSSRYLVKRTGEKVFLECVQDMDHENMFWYRQDPGLGLRLIYFSYDVKMKEKGDIPEGYSVSREKKERFSLILESASTNQTSMYLCAIGSRSYNEQFFGPGTRLTVL.

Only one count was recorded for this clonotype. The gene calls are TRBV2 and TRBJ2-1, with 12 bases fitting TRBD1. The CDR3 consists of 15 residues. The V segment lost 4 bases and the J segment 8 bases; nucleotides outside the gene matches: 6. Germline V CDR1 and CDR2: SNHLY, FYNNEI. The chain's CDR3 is CASSVPGQGADEQFF. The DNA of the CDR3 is TGTGCCAGCAGTGTTCCGGGACAGGGGGCCGATGAGCAGTTCTTC.

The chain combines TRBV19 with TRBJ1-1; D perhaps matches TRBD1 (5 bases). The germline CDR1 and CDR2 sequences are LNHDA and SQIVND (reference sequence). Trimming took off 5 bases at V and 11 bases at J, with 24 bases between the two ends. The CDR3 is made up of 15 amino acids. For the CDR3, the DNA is TGTGCCAGTAGTCTCCTCCCCGGGGGGGAGGATTTGGCTTTCTTT. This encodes CASSLLPGGEDLAFF. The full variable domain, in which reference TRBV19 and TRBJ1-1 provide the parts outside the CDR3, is DGGITQSPKYLFRKEGQNVTLSCEQNLNHDAMYWYRQDPGQGLRLIYYSQIVNDFQKGDIAEGYSVSREKKESFPLTVTSAQKNPTAFYLCASSLLPGGEDLAFFGQGTRLTVV.

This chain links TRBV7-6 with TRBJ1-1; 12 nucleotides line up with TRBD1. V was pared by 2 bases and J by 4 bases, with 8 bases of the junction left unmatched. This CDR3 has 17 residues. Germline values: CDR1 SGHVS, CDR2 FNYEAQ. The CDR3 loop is CASSLSGDRGLATEAFF. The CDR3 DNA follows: TGTGCCAGCAGCTTAAGTGGGGACAGGGGGCTGGCCACTGAAGCTTTCTTT.

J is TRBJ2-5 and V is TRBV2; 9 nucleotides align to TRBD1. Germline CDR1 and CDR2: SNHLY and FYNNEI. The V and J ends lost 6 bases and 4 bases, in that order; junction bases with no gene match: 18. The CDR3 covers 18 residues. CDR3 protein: CASSTGTGFLAIGETQYF. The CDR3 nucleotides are TGTGCCAGCAGCACCGGGACAGGGTTCTTGGCCATAGGAGAGACCCAGTACTTC.

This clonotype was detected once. The DNA of the CDR3 is TGCGCCAGACTAATAGAGACCCAGTACTTC. It is translated as CARLIETQYF. The chain links TRBV23-1 to TRBJ2-5; D gene uncertain. TRBV23-1 is an ORF; its function is uncertain. V was clipped by 9 bases and J by 4 bases, with 6 bases between them. The CDR3 has 10 residues.

This chain's CDR3 is CASSLDQGGTEAFF. In DNA form, the CDR3 reads TGCGCCAGCAGCTTGGATCAGGGTGGCACTGAAGCTTTCTTT. V and J are TRBV5-1 and TRBJ1-1; possible D gene TRBD1, 5 bases. Germline CDR1 and CDR2: SGHRS and YFSETQ. The CDR3 consists of 14 residues. The V end lost 0 bases, the J end lost 4 bases, and 10 bases lay between the germline ends.

CDR3: CASRGPSGGSYEQYF. The CDR3 DNA is TGTGCCAGCAGGGGACCTTCTGGGGGATCCTACGAGCAGTACTTC. J is TRBJ2-7 and V is TRBV7-9; D may match TRBD1 or TRBD2 (5 bases each). The germline gives CDR1 SEHNR, CDR2 FQNEAQ (reference sequence). The CDR3 is 15 amino acids. V gave up 6 bases and J gave up 1 base, with 16 bases separating them.

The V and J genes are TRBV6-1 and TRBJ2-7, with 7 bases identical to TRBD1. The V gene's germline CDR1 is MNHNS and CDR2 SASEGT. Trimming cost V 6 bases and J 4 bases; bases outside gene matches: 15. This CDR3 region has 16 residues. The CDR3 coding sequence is TGTGCCAGCAGCGCGCGAACAGGGGACGCAGAGTACGAGCAGTACTTC. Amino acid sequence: CASSARTGDAEYEQYF.

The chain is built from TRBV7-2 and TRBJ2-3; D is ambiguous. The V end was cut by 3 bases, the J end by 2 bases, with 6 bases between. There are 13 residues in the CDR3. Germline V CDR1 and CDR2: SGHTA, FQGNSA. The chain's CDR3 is CASSFDNTDTQYF. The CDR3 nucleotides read TGTGCCAGCAGCTTTGACAACACAGATACGCAGTATTTT.

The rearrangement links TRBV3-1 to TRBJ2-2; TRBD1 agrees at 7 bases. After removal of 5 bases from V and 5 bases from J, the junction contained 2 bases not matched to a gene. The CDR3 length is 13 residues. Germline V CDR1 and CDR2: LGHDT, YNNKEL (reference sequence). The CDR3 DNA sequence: TGTGCCAGCAGCACAGGGGATACCGGGGAGCTGTTTTTT. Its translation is CASSTGDTGELFF.

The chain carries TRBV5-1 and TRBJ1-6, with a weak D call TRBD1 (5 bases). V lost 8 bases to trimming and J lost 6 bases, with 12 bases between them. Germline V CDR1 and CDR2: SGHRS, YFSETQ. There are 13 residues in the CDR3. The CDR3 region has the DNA TGCGCCAGACAGACAGCCCTTAATTCACCCCTCCACTTT. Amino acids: CARQTALNSPLHF.

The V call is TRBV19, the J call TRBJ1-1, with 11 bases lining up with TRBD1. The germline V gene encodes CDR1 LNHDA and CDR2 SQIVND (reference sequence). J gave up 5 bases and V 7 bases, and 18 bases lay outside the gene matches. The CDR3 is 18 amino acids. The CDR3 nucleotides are TGTGCCAGTAAGTCTCGGACAGGGGGCGTTGTTGGGGAGACTGAAGCTTTCTTT. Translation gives CASKSRTGGVVGETEAFF.